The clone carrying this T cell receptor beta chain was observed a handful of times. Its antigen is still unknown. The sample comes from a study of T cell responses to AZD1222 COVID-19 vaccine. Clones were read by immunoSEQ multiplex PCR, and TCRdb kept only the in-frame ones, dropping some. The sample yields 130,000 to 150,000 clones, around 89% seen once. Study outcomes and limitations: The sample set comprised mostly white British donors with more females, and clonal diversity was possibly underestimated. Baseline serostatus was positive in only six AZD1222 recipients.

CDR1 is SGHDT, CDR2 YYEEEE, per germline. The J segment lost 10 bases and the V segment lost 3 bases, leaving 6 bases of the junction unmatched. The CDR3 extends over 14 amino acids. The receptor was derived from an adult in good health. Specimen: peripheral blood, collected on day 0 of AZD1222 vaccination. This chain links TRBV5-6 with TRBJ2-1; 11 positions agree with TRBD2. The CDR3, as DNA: TGTGCCAGCAGCTCACTAGCGGGAGCTAGGGAGCAGTTCTTC. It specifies CASSSLAGAREQFF.